These 2 T cell receptor beta chains share one sample of origin, sequenced in a study of T cell repertoires in aging, cancer and after chemotherapy. Rearranged V-D-J TRB sequences were amplified with a mixed TRB-A/B primer pool. MiXCR was run by TCRdb on the multiplex PCR reads, yielding one entry per CDR3 protein. The repertoire consists of 8,700 or so distinct CDR3 sequences, with around 24% occurring once and the leading ten covering around 2.8%. TCR beta rearrangements were amplified from peripheral blood genomic DNA. Sample: blood. The receptors shown here come from a human donor in good health.

The chain combines TRBV18 with TRBJ1-1; D is unclear. Germline V lookup: CDR1 KGHSH, CDR2 LQKENI. The CDR3 loop spans 14 amino acids. Trimming cost V 6 bases and J 2 bases, with 13 bases left between them. CDR3 protein: CASSSLERNTEAFF. The CDR3 coding sequence is TGTGCCAGCTCCTCTCTTGAAAGAAACACTGAAGCTTTCTTT.

This clonotype was detected only a few times. The chain carries TRBV7-3 and TRBJ2-1; D is undetermined. The ends were cut back, 3 bases at V and 4 bases at J, with 7 bases in the middle. CDR3 size: 13 residues. Per germline, CDR1 SGHTA and CDR2 FQGTGA. The CDR3 reads CASSLVAYNEQFF. The CDR3 bases are TGTGCCAGCAGCTTGGTCGCTTACAATGAGCAGTTCTTC.